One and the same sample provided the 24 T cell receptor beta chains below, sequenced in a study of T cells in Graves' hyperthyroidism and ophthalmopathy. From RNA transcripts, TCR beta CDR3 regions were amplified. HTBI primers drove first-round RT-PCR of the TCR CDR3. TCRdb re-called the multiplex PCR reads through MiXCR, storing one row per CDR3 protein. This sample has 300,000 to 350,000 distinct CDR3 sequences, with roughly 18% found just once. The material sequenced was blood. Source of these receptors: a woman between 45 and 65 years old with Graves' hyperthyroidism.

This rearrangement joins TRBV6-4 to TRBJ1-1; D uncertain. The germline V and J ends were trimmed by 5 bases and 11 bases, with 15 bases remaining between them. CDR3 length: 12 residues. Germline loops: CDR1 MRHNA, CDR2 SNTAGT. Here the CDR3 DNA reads TGTGCCAGCAGTTACCCCGGTCGAGGGGCTTTCTTT. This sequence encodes CASSYPGRGAFF.

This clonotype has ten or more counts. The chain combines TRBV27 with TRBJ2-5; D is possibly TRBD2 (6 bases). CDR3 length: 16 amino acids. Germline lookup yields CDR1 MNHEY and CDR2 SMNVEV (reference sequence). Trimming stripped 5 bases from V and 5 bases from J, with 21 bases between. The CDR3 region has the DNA TGTGCCAGCAGTCCAACTCCGCGGGGCGTTTTGGAGACCCAGTACTTC. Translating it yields CASSPTPRGVLETQYF.

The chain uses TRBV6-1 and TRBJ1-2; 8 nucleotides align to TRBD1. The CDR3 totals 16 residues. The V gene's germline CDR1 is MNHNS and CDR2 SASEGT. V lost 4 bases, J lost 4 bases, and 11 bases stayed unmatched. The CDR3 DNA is TGTGCCAGCAGTGCGAATAAAGGACAGGGCGGCTATGGCTACACCTTC. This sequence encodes CASSANKGQGGYGYTF.

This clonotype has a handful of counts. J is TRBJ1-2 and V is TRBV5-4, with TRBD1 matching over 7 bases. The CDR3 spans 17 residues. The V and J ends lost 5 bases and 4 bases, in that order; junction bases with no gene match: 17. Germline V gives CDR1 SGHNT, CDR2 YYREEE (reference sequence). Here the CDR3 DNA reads TGTGCCAGCAGGGCCGGGACAGACTCATATTGGGGCTATGGCTACACCTTC. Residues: CASRAGTDSYWGYGYTF.

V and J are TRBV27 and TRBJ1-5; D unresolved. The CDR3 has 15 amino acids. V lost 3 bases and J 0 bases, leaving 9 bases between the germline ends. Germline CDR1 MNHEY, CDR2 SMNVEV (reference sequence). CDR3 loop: CASSFRANSNQPQHF. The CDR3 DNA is TGTGCCAGCAGTTTTCGGGCAAATAGCAATCAGCCCCAGCATTTT.

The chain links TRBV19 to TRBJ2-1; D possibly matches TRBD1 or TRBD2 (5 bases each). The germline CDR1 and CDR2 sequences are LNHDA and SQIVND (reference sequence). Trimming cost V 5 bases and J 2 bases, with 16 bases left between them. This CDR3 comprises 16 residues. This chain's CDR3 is CASSAPGTPPYNEQFF. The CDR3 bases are TGTGCCAGTAGTGCCCCCGGGACGCCACCCTACAATGAGCAGTTCTTC.

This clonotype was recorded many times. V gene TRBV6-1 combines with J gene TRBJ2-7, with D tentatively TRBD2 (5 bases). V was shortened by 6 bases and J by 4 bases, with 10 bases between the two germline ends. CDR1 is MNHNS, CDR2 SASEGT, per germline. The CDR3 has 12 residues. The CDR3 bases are TGTGCCAGCAGAGGAGAGCGGTACGAGCAGTACGTC. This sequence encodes CASRGERYEQYV.

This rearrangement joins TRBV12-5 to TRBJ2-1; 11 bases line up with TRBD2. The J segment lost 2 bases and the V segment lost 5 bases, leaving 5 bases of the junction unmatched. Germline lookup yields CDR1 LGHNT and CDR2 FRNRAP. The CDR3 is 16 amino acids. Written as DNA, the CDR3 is TGTGCTAGTGGTCCTGGGACTAGCGGACCCTACAATGAGCAGTTCTTC. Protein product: CASGPGTSGPYNEQFF.

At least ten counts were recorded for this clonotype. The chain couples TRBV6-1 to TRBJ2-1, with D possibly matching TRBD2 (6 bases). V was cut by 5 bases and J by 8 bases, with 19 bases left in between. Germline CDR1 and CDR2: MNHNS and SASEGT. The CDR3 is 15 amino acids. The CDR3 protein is CASSSVADYRDEQFF. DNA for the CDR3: TGTGCCAGCAGTTCCGTAGCGGATTACAGAGATGAGCAGTTCTTC.

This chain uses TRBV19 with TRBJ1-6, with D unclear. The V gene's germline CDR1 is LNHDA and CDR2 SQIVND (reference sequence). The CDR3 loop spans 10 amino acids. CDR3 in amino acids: CTREYPPLHF. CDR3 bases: TGTACCCGGGAGTATCCACCCCTCCACTTT.

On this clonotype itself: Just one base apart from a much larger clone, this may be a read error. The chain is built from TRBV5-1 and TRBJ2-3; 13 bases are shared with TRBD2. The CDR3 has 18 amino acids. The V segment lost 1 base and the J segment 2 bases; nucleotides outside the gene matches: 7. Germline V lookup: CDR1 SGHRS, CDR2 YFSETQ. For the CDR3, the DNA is TGCGCCAGCAGCTTGAGGGGACTAGCGGGACTTATCACAGATACGCAGTATTTT. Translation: CASSLRGLAGLITDTQYF.

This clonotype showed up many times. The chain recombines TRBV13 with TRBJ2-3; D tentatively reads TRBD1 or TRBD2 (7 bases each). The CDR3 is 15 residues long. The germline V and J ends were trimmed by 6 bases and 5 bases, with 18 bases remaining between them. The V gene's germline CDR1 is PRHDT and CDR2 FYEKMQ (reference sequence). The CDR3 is CASRRTRGQLDTQYF. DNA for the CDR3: TGTGCCAGCAGGCGGACTAGGGGGCAGCTAGATACGCAGTATTTT.

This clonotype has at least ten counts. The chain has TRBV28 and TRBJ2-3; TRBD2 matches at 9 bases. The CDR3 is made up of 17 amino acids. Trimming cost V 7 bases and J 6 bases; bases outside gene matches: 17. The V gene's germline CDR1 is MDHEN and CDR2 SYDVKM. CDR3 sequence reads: CASTRLAGSLLPDTQYF. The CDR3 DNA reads TGTGCCAGCACTAGGCTAGCGGGAAGCCTCCTCCCGGATACGCAGTATTTT.

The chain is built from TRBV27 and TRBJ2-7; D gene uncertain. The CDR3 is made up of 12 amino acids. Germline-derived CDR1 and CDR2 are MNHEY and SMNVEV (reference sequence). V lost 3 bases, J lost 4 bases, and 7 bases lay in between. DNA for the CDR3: TGTGCCAGCAGTTTTATCGGGTACGAGCAGTACTTC. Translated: CASSFIGYEQYF.

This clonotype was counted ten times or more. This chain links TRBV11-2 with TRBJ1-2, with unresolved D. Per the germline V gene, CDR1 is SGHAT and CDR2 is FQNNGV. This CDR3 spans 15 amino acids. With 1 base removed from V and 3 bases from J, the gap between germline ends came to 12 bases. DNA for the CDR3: TGTGCCAGCAGCTTAGCTGGAATGCGGGACTATGGCTACACCTTC. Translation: CASSLAGMRDYGYTF.

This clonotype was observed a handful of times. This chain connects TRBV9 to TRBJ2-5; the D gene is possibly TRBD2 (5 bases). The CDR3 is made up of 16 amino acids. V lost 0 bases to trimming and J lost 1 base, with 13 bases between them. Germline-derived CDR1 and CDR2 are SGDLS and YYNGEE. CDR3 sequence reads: CASSVAAGLSQETQYF. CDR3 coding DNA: TGTGCCAGCAGCGTAGCGGCGGGTCTCTCCCAAGAGACCCAGTACTTC.

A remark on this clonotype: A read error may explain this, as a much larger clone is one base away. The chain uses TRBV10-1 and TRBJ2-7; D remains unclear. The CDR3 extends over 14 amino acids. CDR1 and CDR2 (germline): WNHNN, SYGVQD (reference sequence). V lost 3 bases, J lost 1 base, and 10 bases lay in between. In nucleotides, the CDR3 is TGCGCCAGCAGTGACTTTGCTGCGTCCTACGAGCAGTACTTC. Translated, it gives CASSDFAASYEQYF.

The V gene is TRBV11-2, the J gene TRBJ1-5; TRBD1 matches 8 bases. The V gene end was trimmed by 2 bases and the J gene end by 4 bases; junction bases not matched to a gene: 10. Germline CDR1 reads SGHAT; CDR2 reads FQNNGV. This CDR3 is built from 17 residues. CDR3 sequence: CASSLSTGTGSNQPQHF. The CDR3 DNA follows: TGTGCCAGCAGCTTATCCACCGGGACAGGATCAAATCAGCCCCAGCATTTT.

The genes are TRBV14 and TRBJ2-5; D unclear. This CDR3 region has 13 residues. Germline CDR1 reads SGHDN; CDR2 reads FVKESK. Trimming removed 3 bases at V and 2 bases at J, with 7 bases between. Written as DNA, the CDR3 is TGTGCCAGCAGCCACGGTGCTCAAGAGACCCAGTACTTC. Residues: CASSHGAQETQYF.

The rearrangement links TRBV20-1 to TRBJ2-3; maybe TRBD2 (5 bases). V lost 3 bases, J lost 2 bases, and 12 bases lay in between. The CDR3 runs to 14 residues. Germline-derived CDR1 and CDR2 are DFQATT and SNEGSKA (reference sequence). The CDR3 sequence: CSASTRDLTDTQYF. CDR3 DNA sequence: TGCAGTGCTAGTACTAGGGATCTCACAGATACGCAGTATTTT.

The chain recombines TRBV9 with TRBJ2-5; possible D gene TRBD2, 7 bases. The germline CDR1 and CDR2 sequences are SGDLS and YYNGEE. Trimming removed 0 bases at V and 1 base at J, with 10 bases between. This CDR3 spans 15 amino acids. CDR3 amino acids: CASSVGGGAQETQYF. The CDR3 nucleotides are TGTGCCAGCAGCGTAGGGGGGGGCGCCCAAGAGACCCAGTACTTC.

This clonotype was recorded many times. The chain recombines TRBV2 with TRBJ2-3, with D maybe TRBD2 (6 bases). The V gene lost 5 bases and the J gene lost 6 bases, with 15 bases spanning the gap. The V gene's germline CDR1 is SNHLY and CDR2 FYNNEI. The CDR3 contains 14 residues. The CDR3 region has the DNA TGTGCCAGCAGTAGGGACTGGGGGACGGATACGCAGTATTTT. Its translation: CASSRDWGTDTQYF.

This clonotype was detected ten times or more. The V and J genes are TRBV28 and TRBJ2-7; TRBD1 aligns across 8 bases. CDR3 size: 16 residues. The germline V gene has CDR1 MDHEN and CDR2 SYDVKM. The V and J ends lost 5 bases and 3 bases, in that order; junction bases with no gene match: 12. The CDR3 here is CASSPLGTGLYYEQYV. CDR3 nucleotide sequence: TGTGCCAGCAGTCCCCTGGGGACAGGCCTATACTACGAGCAGTACGTC.

Written as DNA, the CDR3 is TGTGCCAGCAGCCGGGACCGAGATCAGCCCCAGCATTTT. The encoded protein is CASSRDRDQPQHF. The chain links TRBV11-1 to TRBJ1-5; perhaps TRBD1 as D (5 bases). The V gene lost 5 bases and the J gene lost 5 bases, with 10 bases spanning the gap. The CDR3 is 13 amino acids. Germline loops: CDR1 SGHAT, CDR2 FQDESV (reference sequence).